A single sample gave rise to the 24 T cell receptor beta chains below, sequenced in a study of T-cell reconstitution after alpha-beta-depleted transplantation in children. Unique molecular identifiers were built into the TCRbeta library. TCRdb redid the calling of the PCR reads with MiXCR, one entry per CDR3 protein. The profile shows approximately 400,000 distinct CDR3 sequences, roughly a tenth of them singletons. Material: PBMCs from the stem cell graft donor, obtained from the stem cell graft. Receptors were obtained from a human donor who donated a stem cell graft to a child with acute myeloid leukemia.

The rearrangement uses TRBV12-3 or TRBV12-4 and TRBJ2-2, with TRBD2 matching over 12 bases. This CDR3 comprises 17 residues. After removal of 5 bases from V and 6 bases from J, the junction contained 10 bases not matched to a gene. The CDR3 loop reads CASSPTSGGLTPGELFF. CDR3 in DNA: TGTGCCAGCAGTCCTACTAGCGGGGGGTTAACCCCCGGGGAGCTGTTTTTT.

This sequence joins TRBV20-1 and TRBJ2-7, with 13 bases matching TRBD2. The CDR3 sequence is 12 residues long. CDR1 is DFQATT, CDR2 SNEGSKA, per germline (reference sequence). Trimming removed 6 bases from V and 5 bases from J; junction bases left unmatched: 1. The CDR3 here is CSAGTSGNEQYF. The CDR3 region has the DNA TGCAGTGCCGGGACTAGCGGGAACGAGCAGTACTTC.

This clonotype was observed at least ten times. This chain connects TRBV4-3 to TRBJ2-2; no clear D gene. There are 17 residues in the CDR3. Germline V gene lookup returns CDR1 LGHNA and CDR2 YSLEER. V was shortened by 0 bases and J by 1 base, with 12 bases between the two germline ends. Written as DNA, the CDR3 is TGCGCCAGCAGCCAAGATATTGGAGCGAGGAACACCGGGGAGCTGTTTTTT. This codes for CASSQDIGARNTGELFF.

This clonotype was seen only a few times. The CDR3 DNA reads TGTGCCAGCAGCGTAGTGACGGAAGGAAACACCATATATTTT. Translating gives CASSVVTEGNTIYF. The J gene is TRBJ1-3, the V gene TRBV9; D not certain. The CDR3 totals 14 residues. Germline V gene sequence: CDR1 SGDLS, CDR2 YYNGEE. Trimming took off 0 bases at V and 4 bases at J, with 8 bases between the two ends.

The CDR3 nucleotides read TGCAGTGCTAGAGACCCGAGGCGGGCATCTTCCTACGAGCAGTACTTC. This sequence encodes CSARDPRRASSYEQYF. The rearrangement links TRBV20-1 to TRBJ2-7; TRBD2 is a possible D gene (5 bases). This CDR3 is 16 amino acids long. Trimming left V 0 bases short and J 1 base short, with 16 bases between. CDR1 is DFQATT and CDR2 is SNEGSKA in the germline V gene (reference sequence).

This clonotype was observed a few times. The chain has TRBV4-3 and TRBJ2-7; D remains ambiguous. This CDR3 has 15 amino acids. V lost 0 bases and J lost 5, with 14 bases in between. Germline values: CDR1 LGHNA, CDR2 YSLEER. Here the CDR3 reads CASSQDRDPVDEQYF. DNA for the CDR3: TGCGCCAGCAGCCAAGATAGGGATCCAGTGGACGAGCAGTACTTC.

This clonotype was recorded many times. The chain joins TRBV12-3 or TRBV12-4 to TRBJ2-3, with D hard to call. This CDR3 has 11 residues. Trimming removed 3 bases at V and 6 bases at J, with 4 bases between. In DNA, the CDR3 is TGTGCCAGCAGTTTTGTGGATACGCAGTATTTT. Protein product: CASSFVDTQYF.

This clonotype was seen a handful of times. V gene TRBV6-5 combines with J gene TRBJ2-5; tentatively, D is TRBD2 (6 bases). The CDR3 extends over 14 amino acids. CDR1 is MNHEY and CDR2 is SVGAGI in the germline V gene. The V gene lost 4 bases and the J gene lost 7 bases, with 16 bases spanning the gap. CDR3 in DNA: TGTGCCAGCAGTTTCAATGGGGGGTTCGGGACCCAGTACTTC. This translates into CASSFNGGFGTQYF.

This chain joins TRBV12-3 or TRBV12-4 and TRBJ2-7, with D tentatively TRBD2 (6 bases). V dropped 5 bases and J dropped 9 bases, with 14 bases sitting between them. The CDR3 is 12 residues long. In DNA, the CDR3 is TGTGCCAGCAGTCCTCGGGCGGGACGGCAGTACTTC. Residues: CASSPRAGRQYF.

The chain carries TRBV6-6 and TRBJ1-2; no firm D call. V was trimmed by 5 bases and J by 6 bases, leaving 7 bases between them. The germline V gene has CDR1 MNHNY and CDR2 SVGAGI (reference sequence). The CDR3 extends over 11 amino acids. In DNA, the CDR3 is TGTGCCAGCAGTCTAGACAATGGCTACACCTTC. It specifies CASSLDNGYTF.

This clonotype was picked up a small number of times. The chain joins TRBV12-3 or TRBV12-4 to TRBJ2-5, with 10 bases matching TRBD2. This CDR3 spans 15 amino acids. The junction had 5 bases not matched to a gene; V was cut back by 3 bases and J by 4 bases. The CDR3 bases are TGTGCCAGCAGTTTCTCTAGCGGGGGCCGAGAGACCCAGTACTTC. This translates into CASSFSSGGRETQYF.

The genes are TRBV15 and TRBJ2-2; no definite D call. This CDR3 is 14 amino acids long. Germline CDR1 and CDR2: LNHNV and YYDKDF (reference sequence). Trimming pared 1 base from V and 1 base from J, leaving 4 bases between. CDR3 sequence: CATSRGGNTGELFF. In nucleotides, the CDR3 is TGTGCCACCAGCAGAGGAGGGAACACCGGGGAGCTGTTTTTT.

This clonotype was observed a handful of times. This chain links TRBV13 with TRBJ2-1; 10 nucleotides match TRBD2. V lost 2 bases to trimming and J lost 8 bases; unmatched junction nucleotides: 6. The CDR3 contains 15 residues. Germline assignment: CDR1 PRHDT and CDR2 FYEKMQ (reference sequence). CDR3 DNA sequence: TGTGCCAGCAGCTTAAAGATGAGCGGGAGGGATGAGCAGTTCTTC. It is translated as CASSLKMSGRDEQFF.

The J gene is TRBJ2-1, the V gene TRBV7-2; 7 bases align to TRBD2. This CDR3 region has 14 residues. The germline V gene has CDR1 SGHTA and CDR2 FQGNSA. V gave up 5 bases and J gave up 3 bases; unmatched junction bases: 4. The CDR3 is CASSPREFYNEQFF. The CDR3 DNA is TGTGCCAGCAGCCCGCGGGAGTTCTACAATGAGCAGTTCTTC.

The table lists this clonotype with a few counts. The chain combines TRBV5-1 with TRBJ2-1, with a weak D call TRBD1 (6 bases). Germline lookup yields CDR1 SGHRS and CDR2 YFSETQ. Trimming took 0 bases from V and 9 from J, leaving 19 bases between them. The CDR3 has 16 residues. For the CDR3, the DNA is TGCGCCAGCAGCTTGGCCTCGGCAGGGGATCGAAGTGAGCAGTTCTTC. As protein: CASSLASAGDRSEQFF.

This clonotype was seen more than once but under ten times. The genes are TRBV5-1 and TRBJ2-7; 10 positions match TRBD2. The CDR3 is made up of 14 amino acids. The junction had 7 bases not matched to a gene; V was cut back by 8 bases and J by 2 bases. CDR1 is SGHRS, CDR2 YFSETQ, per germline. CDR3 sequence reads: CASNLAGGTYEQYF. The CDR3 coding sequence is TGCGCCAGTAACTTAGCGGGAGGAACCTACGAGCAGTACTTC.

This clonotype has ten or more counts. The chain has TRBV6-2 or TRBV6-3 and TRBJ1-2; D remains ambiguous. The germline gives CDR1 MNHEY, CDR2 SVGEGT. Trimming removed 2 bases at V and 3 bases at J, with 10 bases between. CDR3 length: 14 residues. CDR3 residues: CASSYDAKDYGYTF. In DNA, the CDR3 is TGTGCCAGCAGTTACGATGCTAAAGACTATGGCTACACCTTC.

V and J are TRBV7-6 and TRBJ2-7; TRBD2 aligns across 7 bases. V shed 1 base and J 9 bases; nucleotides not matched to a gene: 9. Germline CDR1 SGHVS, CDR2 FNYEAQ. CDR3 size: 14 residues. CDR3 nucleotide sequence: TGTGCCAGCAGCTTAGAAGCTAGCGGAGAAGTGCAGTACTTC. Translated, it gives CASSLEASGEVQYF.

This clonotype was counted a few times. The chain joins TRBV29-1 to TRBJ1-1; D is uncertain. V was pared by 4 bases and J by 2 bases, with 11 bases between. Germline values: CDR1 SQVTM, CDR2 ANQGSEA. The CDR3 sequence is 13 residues long. This chain's CDR3 is CSVGLGPNTEAFF. The CDR3 DNA reads TGCAGCGTTGGTCTGGGTCCCAACACTGAAGCTTTCTTT. The whole variable domain, remainder taken from reference TRBV29-1 and TRBJ1-1, is SAVISQKPSRDICQRGTSLTIQCQVDSQVTMMFWYRQQPGQSLTLIATANQGSEATYESGFVIDKFPISRPNLTFSTLTVSNMSPEDSSIYLCSVGLGPNTEAFFGQGTRLTVV.

The J gene is TRBJ2-3, the V gene TRBV7-3; no reliable D call. The length of the CDR3 is 14 residues. V dropped 4 bases and J dropped 3 bases, with 11 bases sitting between them. The germline V gene encodes CDR1 SGHTA and CDR2 FQGTGA. The CDR3 sequence: CASSSLDTTDTQYF. The CDR3 bases are TGTGCCAGCAGCTCCCTCGACACTACAGATACGCAGTATTTT.

This clonotype has only a few counts. V and J are TRBV3-1 and TRBJ2-3, with D perhaps TRBD1 (5 bases). The germline gives CDR1 LGHDT, CDR2 YNNKEL (reference sequence). The V end lost 6 bases, the J end lost 1 base, and 8 bases lay between the germline ends. The CDR3 loop spans 13 amino acids. CDR3 protein: CASRTRGTDTQYF. Written as DNA, the CDR3 is TGTGCCAGCAGAACCAGGGGCACAGATACGCAGTATTTT.

This chain joins TRBV3-1 and TRBJ2-2, with D perhaps given as TRBD1 or TRBD2 (5 bases each). There are 16 residues in the CDR3. V was shortened by 6 bases and J by 8 bases, with 22 bases between the two germline ends. Germline loops: CDR1 LGHDT, CDR2 YNNKEL (reference sequence). This CDR3 reads CASRGTGSGAPGELFF. In DNA, the CDR3 is TGTGCCAGCAGAGGGACCGGGTCTGGGGCGCCGGGGGAGCTGTTTTTT.

A few counts support this clonotype. The chain joins TRBV14 to TRBJ1-4, with TRBD1 matching 10 bases. Germline CDR1 and CDR2: SGHDN and FVKESK. J lost 8 bases, V lost 2 bases, and 5 bases had no gene match. This CDR3 is 15 amino acids long. CDR3 in DNA: TGTGCCAGCAGCCAACGGACAGGGGGGGACGAAAAACTGTTTTTT. Translation: CASSQRTGGDEKLFF.

This clonotype was recorded a few times. The V call is TRBV29-1, the J call TRBJ1-2; no definite D call. Looked up from germline, CDR1 is SQVTM and CDR2 is ANQGSEA. The CDR3 is 14 residues long. The V and J ends lost 4 bases and 0 bases respectively, with 12 bases between them. The CDR3 coding sequence is TGCAGCGTTGTGCCGGACGGATCTAACTATGGCTACACCTTC. It encodes CSVVPDGSNYGYTF.